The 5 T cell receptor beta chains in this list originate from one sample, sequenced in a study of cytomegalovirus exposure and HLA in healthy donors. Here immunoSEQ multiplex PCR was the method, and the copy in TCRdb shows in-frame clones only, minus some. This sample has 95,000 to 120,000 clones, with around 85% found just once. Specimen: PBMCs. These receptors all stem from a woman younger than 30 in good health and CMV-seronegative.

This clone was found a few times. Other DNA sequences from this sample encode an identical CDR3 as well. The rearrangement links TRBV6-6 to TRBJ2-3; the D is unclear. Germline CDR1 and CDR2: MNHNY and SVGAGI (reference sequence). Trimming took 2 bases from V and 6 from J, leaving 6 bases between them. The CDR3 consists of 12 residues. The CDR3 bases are TGTGCCAGCAGTTACACTTTGGATACGCAGTATTTT. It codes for CASSYTLDTQYF.

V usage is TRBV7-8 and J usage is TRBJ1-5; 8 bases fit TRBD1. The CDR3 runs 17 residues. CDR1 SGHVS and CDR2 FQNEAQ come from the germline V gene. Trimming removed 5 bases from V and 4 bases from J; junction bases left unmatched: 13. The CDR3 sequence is CASSEGTGIYLNQPQHF. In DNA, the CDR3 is TGTGCCAGCAGCGAGGGGACAGGCATATACCTAAATCAGCCCCAGCATTTT.

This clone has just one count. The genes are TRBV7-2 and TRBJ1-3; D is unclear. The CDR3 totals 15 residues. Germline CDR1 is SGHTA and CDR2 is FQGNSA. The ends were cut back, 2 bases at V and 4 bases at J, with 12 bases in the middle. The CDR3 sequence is CASSLSHQAGNTIYF. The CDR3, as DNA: TGTGCCAGCAGCTTAAGTCATCAGGCAGGAAACACCATATATTTT.

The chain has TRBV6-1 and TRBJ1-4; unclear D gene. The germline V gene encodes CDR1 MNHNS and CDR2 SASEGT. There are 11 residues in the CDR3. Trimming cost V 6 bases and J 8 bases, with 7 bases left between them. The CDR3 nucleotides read TGTGCCAGCAGGAGAGGAGAAAAACTGTTTTTT. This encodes CASRRGEKLFF.

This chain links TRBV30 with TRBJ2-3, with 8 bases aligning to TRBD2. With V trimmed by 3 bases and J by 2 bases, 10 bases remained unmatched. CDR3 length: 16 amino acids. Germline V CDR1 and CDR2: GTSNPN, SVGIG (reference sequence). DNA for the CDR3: TGTGCCTGGAGGGTATTGGTAGCGGGGCCCACAGATACGCAGTATTTT. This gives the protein CAWRVLVAGPTDTQYF.